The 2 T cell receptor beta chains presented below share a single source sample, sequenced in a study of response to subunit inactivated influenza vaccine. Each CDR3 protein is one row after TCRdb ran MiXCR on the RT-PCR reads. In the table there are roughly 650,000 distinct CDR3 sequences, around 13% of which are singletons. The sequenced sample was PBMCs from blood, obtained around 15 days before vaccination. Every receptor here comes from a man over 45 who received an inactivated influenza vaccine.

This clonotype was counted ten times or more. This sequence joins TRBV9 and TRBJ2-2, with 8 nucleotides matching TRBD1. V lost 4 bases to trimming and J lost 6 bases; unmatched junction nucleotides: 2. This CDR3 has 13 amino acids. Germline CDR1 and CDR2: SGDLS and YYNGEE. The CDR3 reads CASSRTGPGELFF. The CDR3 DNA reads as TGTGCCAGCAGCCGGACAGGGCCCGGGGAGCTGTTTTTT. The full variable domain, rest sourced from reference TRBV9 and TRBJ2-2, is DSGVTQTPKHLITATGQRVTLRCSPRSGDLSVYWYQQSLDQGLQFLIQYYNGEERAKGNILERFSAQQFPDLHSELNLSSLELGDSALYFCASSRTGPGELFFGEGSRLTVL.

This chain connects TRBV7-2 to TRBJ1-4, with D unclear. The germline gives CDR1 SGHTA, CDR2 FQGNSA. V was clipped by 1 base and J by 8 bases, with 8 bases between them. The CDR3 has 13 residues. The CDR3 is CASSLGVLEKLFF. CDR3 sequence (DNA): TGTGCCAGCAGCTTAGGGGTTTTGGAAAAACTGTTTTTT.